Listed here is a single T cell receptor (beta chain). Under the authors' procedure: Amplification of reference gene primers provided the estimated nucleated cell counts. TCRdb's table, derived via immunoSEQ multiplex PCR, lists solely in-frame clones and lacks some. V, J and clone size are those of that table, while D and trimming were read from the DNA. The table includes 200,000 or so clones, roughly four fifths detected once. The entry originates in a study of blood T cell repertoires in COVID-19. Overall study context: Samples of COVID-19 (acute and convalescent) were obtained from the United States, Italy and Spain. T cells, B-cell-depleted T cells, or PBMCs provided the cDNA or gDNA that served as material.

Germline trimming cut 1 base from V and 8 bases from J; bases unmatched to any gene: 0. Per germline, CDR1 SGHAT and CDR2 FQNNGV. This CDR3 comprises 13 residues. The specimen was peripheral blood. This clonotype originated in a middle-aged woman with acute or convalescent COVID-19. J is TRBJ2-1 and V is TRBV11-2, with 9 bases matching TRBD2. The CDR3 loop is CASSLGTSDEQFF. The CDR3, as DNA: TGTGCCAGCAGCTTAGGGACTAGCGATGAGCAGTTCTTC.